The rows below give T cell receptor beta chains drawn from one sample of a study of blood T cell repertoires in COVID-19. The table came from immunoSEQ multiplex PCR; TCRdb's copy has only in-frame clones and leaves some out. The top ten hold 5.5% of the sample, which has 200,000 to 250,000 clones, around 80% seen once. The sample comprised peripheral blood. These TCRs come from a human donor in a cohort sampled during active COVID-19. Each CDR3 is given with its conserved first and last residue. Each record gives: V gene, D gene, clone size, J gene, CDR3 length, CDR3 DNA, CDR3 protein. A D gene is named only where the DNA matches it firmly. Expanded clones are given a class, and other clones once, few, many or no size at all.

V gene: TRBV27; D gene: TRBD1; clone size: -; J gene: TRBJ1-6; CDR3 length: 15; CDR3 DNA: TGTGCCAGCAGTGCCCGGACAGGCGTCAATTCACCCCTCCACTTT; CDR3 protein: CASSARTGVNSPLHF
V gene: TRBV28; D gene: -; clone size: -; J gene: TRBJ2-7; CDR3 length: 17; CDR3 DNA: TGTGCCAGCAGTTTATTTCGGGGGAAGGGGGCCTACTACGAGCAGTACTTC; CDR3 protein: CASSLFRGKGAYYEQYF
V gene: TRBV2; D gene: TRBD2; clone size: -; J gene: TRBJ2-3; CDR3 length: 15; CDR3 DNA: TGTGCCAGCAGTGGAGGACTAGCTGAAACAGATACGCAGTATTTT; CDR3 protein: CASSGGLAETDTQYF
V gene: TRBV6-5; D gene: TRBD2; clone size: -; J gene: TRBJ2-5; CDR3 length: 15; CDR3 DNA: TGTGCCAGCAGTTTCTACGGGGGGGGTCGGGAGACCCAGTACTTC; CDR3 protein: CASSFYGGGRETQYF
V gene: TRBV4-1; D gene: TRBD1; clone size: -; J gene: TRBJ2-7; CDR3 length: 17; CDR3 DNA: TGCGCCAGCAGCCAATTTCAGAACCGGGACAGGGGTTACGAGCAGTACTTC; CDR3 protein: CASSQFQNRDRGYEQYF
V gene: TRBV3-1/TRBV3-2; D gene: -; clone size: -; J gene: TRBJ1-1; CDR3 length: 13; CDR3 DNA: TGTGCCAGCAGCCAGGGGGGAGGGACTGAAGCTTTCTTT; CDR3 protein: CASSQGGGTEAFF
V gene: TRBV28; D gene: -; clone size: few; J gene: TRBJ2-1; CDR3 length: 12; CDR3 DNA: TGTGCCAGCGGCATCCCCTACAATGAGCAGTTCTTC; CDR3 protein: CASGIPYNEQFF
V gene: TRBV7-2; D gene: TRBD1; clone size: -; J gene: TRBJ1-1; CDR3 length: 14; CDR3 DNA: TGTGCCAGCAGCACCCGACAGGGGGGCACTGAAGCTTTCTTT; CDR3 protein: CASSTRQGGTEAFF
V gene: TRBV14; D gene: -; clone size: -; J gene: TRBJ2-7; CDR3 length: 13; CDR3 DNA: TGTGCCAGCAGCTCCGGGACACCCTACGAGCAGTACTTC; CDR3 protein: CASSSGTPYEQYF
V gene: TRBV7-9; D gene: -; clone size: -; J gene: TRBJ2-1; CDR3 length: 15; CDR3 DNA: TGTGCCAGCAGCTTAGTGTCCGGGACAATCAATGAGCAGTTCTTC; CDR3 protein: CASSLVSGTINEQFF
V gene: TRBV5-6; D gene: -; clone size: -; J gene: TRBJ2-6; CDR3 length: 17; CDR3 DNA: TGTGCCAGCAGCTTGGACAGGCCATCCTCTGGGGCCAACGTCCTGACTTTC; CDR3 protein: CASSLDRPSSGANVLTF
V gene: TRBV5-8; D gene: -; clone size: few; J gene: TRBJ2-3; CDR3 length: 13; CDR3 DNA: TGTGCCAGCAGCTTGCACATGCCGGATACGCAGTATTTT; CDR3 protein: CASSLHMPDTQYF
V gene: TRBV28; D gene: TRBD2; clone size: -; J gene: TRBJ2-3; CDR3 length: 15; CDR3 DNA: TGTGCCAGCAGTCCCGGACTAGCGAGTACAGATACGCAGTATTTT; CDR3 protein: CASSPGLASTDTQYF
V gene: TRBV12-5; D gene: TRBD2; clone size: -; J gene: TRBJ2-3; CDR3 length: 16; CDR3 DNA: TGTGCTAGTGGTTTGTCCGTCACCCGGGGGGGAGATACGCAGTATTTT; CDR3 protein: CASGLSVTRGGDTQYF
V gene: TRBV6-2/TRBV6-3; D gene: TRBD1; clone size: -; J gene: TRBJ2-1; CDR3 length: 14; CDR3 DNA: TGTGCCAGCAGCCGAGGGGGCGCTTACAATGAGCAGTTCTTC; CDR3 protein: CASSRGGAYNEQFF
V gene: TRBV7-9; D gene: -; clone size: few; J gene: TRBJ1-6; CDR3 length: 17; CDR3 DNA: TGTGCCAGCAGCTTAGGAGGAGCCCGCTCCTATAATTCACCCCTCCACTTT; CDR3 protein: CASSLGGARSYNSPLHF
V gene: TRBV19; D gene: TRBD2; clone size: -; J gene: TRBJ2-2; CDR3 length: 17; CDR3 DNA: TGTGCCAGTAGTAAATACCCCCCGGGACTAGAAACCGGGGAGCTGTTTTTT; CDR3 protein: CASSKYPPGLETGELFF
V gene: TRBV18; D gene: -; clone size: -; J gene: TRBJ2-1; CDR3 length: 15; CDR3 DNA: TGTGCCAGCTCACCTCAAACCCGGACTAACAATGAGCAGTTCTTC; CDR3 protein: CASSPQTRTNNEQFF
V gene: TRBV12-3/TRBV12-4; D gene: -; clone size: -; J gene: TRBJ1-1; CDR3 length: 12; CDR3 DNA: TGTGCCAGCAGTCCTTATGAACGGGGAGCTTTCTTT; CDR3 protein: CASSPYERGAFF
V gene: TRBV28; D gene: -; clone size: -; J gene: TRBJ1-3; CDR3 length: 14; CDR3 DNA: TGTGCCACCACGATATCGGGATCTGGAAACACCATATATTTT; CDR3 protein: CATTISGSGNTIYF